This TCR beta chain emerged from a study of blood T cells in healthy people across ages. Study results and caveats: Long-lived and aged donors differed, with more naive CD4+ cells and higher diversity in the long-lived.

Germline V gene lookup returns CDR1 DFQATT and CDR2 SNEGSKA (reference sequence). Trimming cost V 6 bases and J 5 bases, with 8 bases left between them. The CDR3 totals 11 residues. Using a J-beta primer mix together with a sample-barcoded 5' primer, a second PCR was run for about 7 to 12 cycles. TCRdb recomputed calls from the 5' RACE reads with MiXCR, one row per CDR3 protein. Here the sample spans more than 1,000,000 distinct CDR3 sequences, about 25% being singletons. In its sample, this clonotype was seen a few times. The antigen remains unidentified. The sample was also linked to a second study, of T cells of mothers and their children. That source adds: The analysis detected no persistent microchimeric T cell clones.

V gene TRBV20-1 combines with J gene TRBJ2-4; D call uncertain. The sequencing sample was made of blood. The source of this sequence is a girl aged 2 to 9 in good health. CDR3 loop: CSAFGQNIQYF. The CDR3 DNA reads TGCAGTGCCTTCGGACAAAACATTCAGTACTTC.